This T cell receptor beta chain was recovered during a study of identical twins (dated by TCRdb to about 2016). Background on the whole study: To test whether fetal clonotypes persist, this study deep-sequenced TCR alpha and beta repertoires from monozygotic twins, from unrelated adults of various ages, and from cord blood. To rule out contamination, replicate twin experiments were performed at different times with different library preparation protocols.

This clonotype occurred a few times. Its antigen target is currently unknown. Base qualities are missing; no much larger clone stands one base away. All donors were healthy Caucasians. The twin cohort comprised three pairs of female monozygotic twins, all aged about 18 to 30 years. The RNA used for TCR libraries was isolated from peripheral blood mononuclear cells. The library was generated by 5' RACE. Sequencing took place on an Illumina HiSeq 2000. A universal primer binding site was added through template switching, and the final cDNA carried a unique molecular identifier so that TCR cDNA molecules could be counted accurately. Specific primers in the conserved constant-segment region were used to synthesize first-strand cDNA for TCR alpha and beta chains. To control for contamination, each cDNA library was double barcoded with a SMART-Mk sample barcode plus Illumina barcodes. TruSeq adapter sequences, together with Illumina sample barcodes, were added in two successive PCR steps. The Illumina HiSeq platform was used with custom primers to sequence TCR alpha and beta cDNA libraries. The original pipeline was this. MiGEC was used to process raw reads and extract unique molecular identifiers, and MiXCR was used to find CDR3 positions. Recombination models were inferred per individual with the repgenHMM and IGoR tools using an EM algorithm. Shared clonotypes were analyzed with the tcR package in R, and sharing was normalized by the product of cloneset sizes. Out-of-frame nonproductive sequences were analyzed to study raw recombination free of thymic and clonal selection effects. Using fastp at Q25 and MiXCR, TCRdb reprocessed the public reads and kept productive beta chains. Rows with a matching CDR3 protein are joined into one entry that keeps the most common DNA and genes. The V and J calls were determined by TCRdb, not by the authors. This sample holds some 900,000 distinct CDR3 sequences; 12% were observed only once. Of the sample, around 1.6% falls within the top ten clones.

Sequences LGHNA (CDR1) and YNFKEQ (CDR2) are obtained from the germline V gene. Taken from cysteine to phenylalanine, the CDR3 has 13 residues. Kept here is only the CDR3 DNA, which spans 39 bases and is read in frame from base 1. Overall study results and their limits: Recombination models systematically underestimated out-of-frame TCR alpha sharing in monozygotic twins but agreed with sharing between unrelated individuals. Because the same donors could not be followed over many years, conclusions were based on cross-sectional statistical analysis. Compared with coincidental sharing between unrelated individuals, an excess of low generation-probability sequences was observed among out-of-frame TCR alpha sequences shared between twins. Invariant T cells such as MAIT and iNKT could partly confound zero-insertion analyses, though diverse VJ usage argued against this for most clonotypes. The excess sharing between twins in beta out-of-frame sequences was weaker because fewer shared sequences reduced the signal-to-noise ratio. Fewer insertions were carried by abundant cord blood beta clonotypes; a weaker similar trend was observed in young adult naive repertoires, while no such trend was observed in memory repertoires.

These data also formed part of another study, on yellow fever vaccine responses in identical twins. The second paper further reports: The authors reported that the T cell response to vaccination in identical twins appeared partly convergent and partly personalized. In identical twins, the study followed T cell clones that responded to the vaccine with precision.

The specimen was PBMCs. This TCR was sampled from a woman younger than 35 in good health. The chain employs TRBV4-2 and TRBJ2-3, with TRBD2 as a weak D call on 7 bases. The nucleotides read TGTGCTACGCGCGGGGGCGCGTCAGATACGCAGTATTTT. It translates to CATRGGASDTQYF.